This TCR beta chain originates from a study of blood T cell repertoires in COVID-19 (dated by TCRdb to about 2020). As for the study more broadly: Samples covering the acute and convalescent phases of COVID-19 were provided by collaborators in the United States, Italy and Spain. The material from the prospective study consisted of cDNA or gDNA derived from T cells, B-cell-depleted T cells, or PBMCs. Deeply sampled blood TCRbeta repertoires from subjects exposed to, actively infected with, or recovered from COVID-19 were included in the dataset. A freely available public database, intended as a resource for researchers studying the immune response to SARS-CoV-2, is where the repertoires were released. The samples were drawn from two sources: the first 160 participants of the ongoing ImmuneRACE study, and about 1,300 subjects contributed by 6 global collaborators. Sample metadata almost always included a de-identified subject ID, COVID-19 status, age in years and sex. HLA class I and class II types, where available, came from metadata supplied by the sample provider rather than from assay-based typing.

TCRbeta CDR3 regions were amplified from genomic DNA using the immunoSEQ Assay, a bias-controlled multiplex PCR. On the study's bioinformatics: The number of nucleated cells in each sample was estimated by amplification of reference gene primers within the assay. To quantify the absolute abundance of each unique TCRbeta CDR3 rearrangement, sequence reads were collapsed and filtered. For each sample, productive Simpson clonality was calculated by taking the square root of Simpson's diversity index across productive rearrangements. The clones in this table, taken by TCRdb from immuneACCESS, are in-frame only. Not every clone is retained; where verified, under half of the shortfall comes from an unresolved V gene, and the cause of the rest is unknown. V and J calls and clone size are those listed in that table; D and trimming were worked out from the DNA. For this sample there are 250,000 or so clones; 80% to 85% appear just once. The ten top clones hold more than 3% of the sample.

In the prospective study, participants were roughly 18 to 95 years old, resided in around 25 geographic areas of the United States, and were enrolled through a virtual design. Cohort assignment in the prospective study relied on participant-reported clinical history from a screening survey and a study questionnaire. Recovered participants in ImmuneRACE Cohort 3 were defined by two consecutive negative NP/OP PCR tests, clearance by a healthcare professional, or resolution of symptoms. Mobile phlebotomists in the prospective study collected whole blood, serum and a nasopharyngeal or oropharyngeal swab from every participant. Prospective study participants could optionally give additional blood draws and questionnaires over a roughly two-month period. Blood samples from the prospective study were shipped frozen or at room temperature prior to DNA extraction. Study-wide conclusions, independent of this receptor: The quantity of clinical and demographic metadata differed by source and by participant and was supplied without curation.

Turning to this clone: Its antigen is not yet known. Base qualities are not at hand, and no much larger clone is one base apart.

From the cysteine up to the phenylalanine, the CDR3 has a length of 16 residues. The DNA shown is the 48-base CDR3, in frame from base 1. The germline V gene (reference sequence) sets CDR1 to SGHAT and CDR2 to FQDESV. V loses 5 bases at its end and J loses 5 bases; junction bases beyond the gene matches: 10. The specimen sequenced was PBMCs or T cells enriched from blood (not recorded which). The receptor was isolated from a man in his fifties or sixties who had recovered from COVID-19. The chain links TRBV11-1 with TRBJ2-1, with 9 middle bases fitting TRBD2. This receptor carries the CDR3 CASSALYSGSNNEQFF. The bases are TGTGCCAGCAGCGCCCTTTATAGCGGGAGCAACAATGAGCAGTTCTTC.